This T cell receptor (beta chain) was sequenced in a study of cytomegalovirus exposure and HLA in healthy donors. Study-level results: An observed cluster of highly shared sequence variants was recorded as a likely sequencing artifact. DRB1 showed the most TCR associations and HLA-C the fewest in a later analysis, as rates varied by HLA locus.

Trimming pared 5 bases from V and 4 bases from J, leaving 15 bases between. The CDR3 sequence is 14 residues long. CDR1 and CDR2 from the germline V gene are MNHNS and SASEGT. The study ran its PCR with 60 Vbeta and 13 Jbeta primers. Repertoires were generated with immunoSEQ multiplex PCR, while TCRdb's copy carries only in-frame clones and drops some. The sample table sets out roughly 70,000 clones. As to this clone: As yet, its antigen is unknown.

The TCR originated in a man aged 35-49 years in good health and CMV-seronegative. The chain carries TRBV6-1 and TRBJ2-7; weak D call: TRBD1 (6 bases). Input material: PBMCs. The CDR3 reads CASSRRDTSYEQYF. As DNA, the CDR3 is TGTGCCAGCAGTCGCCGGGACACGTCGTACGAGCAGTACTTC.